This is a list of T cell receptor beta chains from one sample in a study of blood T cell repertoires in COVID-19. Profiling relied on immunoSEQ multiplex PCR, and the TCRdb table lists in-frame clones only, not all of them. The sample has around 250,000 clones, around 86% seen once. The sample consisted of peripheral blood. The receptors derive from a man in his thirties or forties who had recovered from COVID-19. Both conserved end residues are part of each CDR3. The D gene is left open where the match is weak. Only some rows state a clone size, as once, few, many or a class for expanded clones.

>.|.|TRBJ2-3|TRBV5-6
TGTGCCAGCACGTTGAGGGGGATTAGCCCCACAGATACGCAGTATTTT
CASTLRGISPTDTQYF
>.|.|TRBJ1-6|TRBV5-1
TGCGCCAGCAGCCCCTGGGCAGGGGCTCGTAATTCACCCCTCCACTTT
CASSPWAGARNSPLHF
>.|.|TRBJ2-7|TRBV11-2
TGTGCCAGCAGCTTAGCAGGGTTGACCTACGAGCAGTACTTC
CASSLAGLTYEQYF
>TRBD2|.|TRBJ2-3|TRBV10-3
TGTGCCATCAGCGAGGGACTAGCGGGGGTTTCAGATACGCAGTATTTT
CAISEGLAGVSDTQYF
>.|.|TRBJ2-3|TRBV6-5
TGTGCCAGCAGATTTTGGGTCGGGGGAACAGATACGCAGTATTTT
CASRFWVGGTDTQYF
>.|.|TRBJ2-7|TRBV9
TGTGCCAGCAGCGTAGGGATCGGGGGACGCTCCTACGAGCAGTACTTC
CASSVGIGGRSYEQYF
>TRBD2|.|TRBJ2-1|TRBV3-1/TRBV3-2
TGTGCCAGCAGCCGCCGGGGTGGACTAGCGGGGGTCCAGTTCTTC
CASSRRGGLAGVQFF
>TRBD1|.|TRBJ2-2|TRBV11-3
TGTGCCAGCAGATCGGACAGGGCTGGGAACACCGGGGAGCTGTTTTTT
CASRSDRAGNTGELFF
>.|few|TRBJ1-2|TRBV6-5
TGTGCCAGCGCCCTACGGACAGTCTATGGCTACACCTTC
CASALRTVYGYTF
>.|.|TRBJ2-3|TRBV3-1/TRBV3-2
TGTGCCAGCAGCCAGAGGGGACACCTAGGAGATACGCAGTATTTT
CASSQRGHLGDTQYF
>TRBD1|few|TRBJ1-2|TRBV6-2/TRBV6-3
TGTGCCAGCAGTTTACAGGGGCAGGGCGATGGCTACACCTTC
CASSLQGQGDGYTF
>TRBD1|.|TRBJ2-2|TRBV10-3
TGTGCCACGATAGACAGGGCGAACACCGGGGAGCTGTTTTTT
CATIDRANTGELFF
>TRBD1|.|TRBJ1-4|TRBV19
TGTGCCAGTAGTAGACAGGGGAGGCAAGAAAAACTGTTTTTT
CASSRQGRQEKLFF
>.|.|TRBJ1-2|TRBV5-4
TGTGCCAGCAGCTTGGTAAACCAGGGCTCGACTGGCTATGGCTACACCTTC
CASSLVNQGSTGYGYTF
>TRBD1|.|TRBJ1-2|TRBV7-9
TGTGCCAGCAGCTTAGGACAGGGTCTCGATGGCTACACCTTC
CASSLGQGLDGYTF
>.|.|TRBJ2-2|TRBV10-3
TGTGCCATCAGAGGACTCGTGGGCACCGGGGAGCTGTTTTTT
CAIRGLVGTGELFF